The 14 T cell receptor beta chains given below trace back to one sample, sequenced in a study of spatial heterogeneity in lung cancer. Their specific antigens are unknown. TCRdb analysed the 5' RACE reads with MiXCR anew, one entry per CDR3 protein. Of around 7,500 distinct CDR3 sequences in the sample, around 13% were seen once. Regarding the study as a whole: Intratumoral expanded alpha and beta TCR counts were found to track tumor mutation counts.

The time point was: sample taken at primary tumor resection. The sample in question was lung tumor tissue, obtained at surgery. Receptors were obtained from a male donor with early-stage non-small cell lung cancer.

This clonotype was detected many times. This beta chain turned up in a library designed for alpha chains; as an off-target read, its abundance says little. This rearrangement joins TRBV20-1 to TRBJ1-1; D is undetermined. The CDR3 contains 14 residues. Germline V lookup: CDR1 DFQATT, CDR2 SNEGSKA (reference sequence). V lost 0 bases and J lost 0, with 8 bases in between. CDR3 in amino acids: CSARDWQLNTEAFF. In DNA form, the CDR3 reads TGCAGTGCTAGAGATTGGCAGTTGAACACTGAAGCTTTCTTT.

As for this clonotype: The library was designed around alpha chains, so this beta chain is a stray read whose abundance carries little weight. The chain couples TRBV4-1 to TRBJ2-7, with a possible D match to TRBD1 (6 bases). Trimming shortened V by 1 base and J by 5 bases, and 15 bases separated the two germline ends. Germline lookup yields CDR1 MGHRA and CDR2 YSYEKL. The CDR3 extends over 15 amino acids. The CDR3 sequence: CASSQVNRVFDEQYF. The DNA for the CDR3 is TGCGCCAGCAGCCAAGTAAACAGGGTTTTTGACGAGCAGTACTTC.

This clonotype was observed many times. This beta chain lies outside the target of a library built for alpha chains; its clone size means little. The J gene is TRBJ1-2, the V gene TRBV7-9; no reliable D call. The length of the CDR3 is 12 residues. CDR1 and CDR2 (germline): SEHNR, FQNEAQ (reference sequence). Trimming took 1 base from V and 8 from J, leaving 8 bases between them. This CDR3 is CASSLEERGYTF. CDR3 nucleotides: TGTGCCAGCAGCTTAGAAGAGAGAGGCTACACCTTC.

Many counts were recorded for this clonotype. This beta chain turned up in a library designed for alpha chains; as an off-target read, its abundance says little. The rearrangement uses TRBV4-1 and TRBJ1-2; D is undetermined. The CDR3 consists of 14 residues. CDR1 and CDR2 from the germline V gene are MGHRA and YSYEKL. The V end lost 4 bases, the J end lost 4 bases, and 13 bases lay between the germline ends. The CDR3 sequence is CASSPVGSSYGYTF. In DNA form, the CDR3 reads TGCGCCAGCAGCCCAGTAGGGTCCTCCTATGGCTACACCTTC.

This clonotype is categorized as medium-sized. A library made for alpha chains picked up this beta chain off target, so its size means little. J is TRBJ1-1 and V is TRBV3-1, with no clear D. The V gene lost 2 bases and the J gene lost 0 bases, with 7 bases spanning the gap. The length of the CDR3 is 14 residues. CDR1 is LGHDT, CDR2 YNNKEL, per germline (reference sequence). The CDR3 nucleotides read TGTGCCAGCAGCCAATTAAGCATGAACACTGAAGCTTTCTTT. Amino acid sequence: CASSQLSMNTEAFF. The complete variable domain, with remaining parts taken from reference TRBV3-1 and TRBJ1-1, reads DTAVSQTPKYLVTQMGNDKSIKCEQNLGHDTMYWYKQDSKKFLKIMFSYNNKELIINETVPNRFSPKSPDKAHLNLHINSLELGDSAVYFCASSQLSMNTEAFFGQGTRLTVV.

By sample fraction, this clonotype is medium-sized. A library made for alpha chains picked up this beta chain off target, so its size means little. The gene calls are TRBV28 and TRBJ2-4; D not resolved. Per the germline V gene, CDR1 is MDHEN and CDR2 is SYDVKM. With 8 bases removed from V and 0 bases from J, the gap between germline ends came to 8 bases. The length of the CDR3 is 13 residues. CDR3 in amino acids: CASGVLAKNIQYF. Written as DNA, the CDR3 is TGTGCCAGCGGAGTCCTAGCCAAAAACATTCAGTACTTC. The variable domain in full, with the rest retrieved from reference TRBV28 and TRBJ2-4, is DVKVTQSSRYLVKRTGEKVFLECVQDMDHENMFWYRQDPGLGLRLIYFSYDVKMKEKGDIPEGYSVSREKKERFSLILESASTNQTSMYLCASGVLAKNIQYFGAGTRLSVL.

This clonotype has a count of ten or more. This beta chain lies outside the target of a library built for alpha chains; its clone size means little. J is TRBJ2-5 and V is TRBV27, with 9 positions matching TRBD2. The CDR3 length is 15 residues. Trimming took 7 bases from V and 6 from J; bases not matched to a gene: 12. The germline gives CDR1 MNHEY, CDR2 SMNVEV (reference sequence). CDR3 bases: TGTGCCAGCAACCCCTTGGCGGGGGGGTGGCAGACCCAGTACTTC. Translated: CASNPLAGGWQTQYF.

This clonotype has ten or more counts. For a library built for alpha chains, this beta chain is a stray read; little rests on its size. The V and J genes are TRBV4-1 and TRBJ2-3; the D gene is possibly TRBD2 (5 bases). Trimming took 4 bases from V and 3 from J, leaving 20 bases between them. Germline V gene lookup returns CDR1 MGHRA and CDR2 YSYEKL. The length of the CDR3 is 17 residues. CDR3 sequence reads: CASSLHGRERVTDTQYF. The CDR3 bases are TGCGCCAGCAGCCTGCACGGTAGGGAGAGGGTAACAGATACGCAGTATTTT.

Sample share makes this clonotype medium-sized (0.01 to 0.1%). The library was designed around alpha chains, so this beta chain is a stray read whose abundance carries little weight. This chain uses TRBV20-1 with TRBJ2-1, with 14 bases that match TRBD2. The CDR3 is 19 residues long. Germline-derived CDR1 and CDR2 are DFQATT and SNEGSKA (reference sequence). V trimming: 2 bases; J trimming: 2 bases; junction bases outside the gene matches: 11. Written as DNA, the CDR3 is TGCAGTGCTAGACCCGGGACTAGCGGGAGTACTTCCCCCTACAATGAGCAGTTCTTC. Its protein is CSARPGTSGSTSPYNEQFF.

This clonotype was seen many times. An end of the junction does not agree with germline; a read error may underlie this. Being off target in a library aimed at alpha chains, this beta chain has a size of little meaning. In nucleotides, the CDR3 is TGTGCCAGCAGCGCCAGGGAGGCGGGTAGGCACTTC. Residues: CASSAREAGRHF. The chain combines TRBV2 with TRBJ2-7; a possible D gene is TRBD2 (6 bases). Germline-derived CDR1 and CDR2 are SNHLY and FYNNEI. The CDR3 consists of 12 residues. Variable domain in full (rest from reference TRBV2 and TRBJ2-7): EPEVTQTPSHQVTQMGQEVILRCVPISNHLYFYWYRQILGQKVEFLVSFYNNEISEKSEIFDDQFSVERPDGSNFTLKIRSTKLEDSAMYFCASSAREAGRHFGPGTRLTVT.

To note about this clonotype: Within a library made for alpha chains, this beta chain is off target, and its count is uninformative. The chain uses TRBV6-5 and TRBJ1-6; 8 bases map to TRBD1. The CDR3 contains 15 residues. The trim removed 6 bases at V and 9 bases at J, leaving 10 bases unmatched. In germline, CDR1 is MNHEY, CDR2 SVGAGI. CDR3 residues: CASRRSGGSPSPLHF. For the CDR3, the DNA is TGTGCCAGCAGGCGCTCAGGGGGCTCTCCTTCACCCCTCCACTTT.

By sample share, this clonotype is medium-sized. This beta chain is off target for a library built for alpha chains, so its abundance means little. The CDR3 DNA is TGCAGTGCCGTAGATCCAGGGGGCGCCCGAGGCTACACCTTC. Its translation: CSAVDPGGARGYTF. This sequence joins TRBV20-1 and TRBJ1-2; 8 bases are shared with TRBD1. With V trimmed by 6 bases and J by 8 bases, 14 bases remained unmatched. The CDR3 loop spans 14 amino acids. Germline V CDR1 and CDR2: DFQATT, SNEGSKA (reference sequence).

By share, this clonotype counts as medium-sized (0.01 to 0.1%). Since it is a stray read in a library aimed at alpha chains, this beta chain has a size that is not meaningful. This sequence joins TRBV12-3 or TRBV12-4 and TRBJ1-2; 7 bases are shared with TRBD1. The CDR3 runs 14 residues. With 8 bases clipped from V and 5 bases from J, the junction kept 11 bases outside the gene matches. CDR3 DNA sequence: TGTGCCAGCGGTCAACAGGGGTACTCGTATGGCTACACCTTC. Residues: CASGQQGYSYGYTF.

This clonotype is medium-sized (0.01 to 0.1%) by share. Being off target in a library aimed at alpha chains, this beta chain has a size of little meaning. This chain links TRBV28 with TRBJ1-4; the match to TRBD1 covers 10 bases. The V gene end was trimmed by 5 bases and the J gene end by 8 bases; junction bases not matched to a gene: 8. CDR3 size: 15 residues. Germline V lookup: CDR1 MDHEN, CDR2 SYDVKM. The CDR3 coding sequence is TGTGCCAGCAGTATTCGGACAGGGGGGTGGGAAAAACTGTTTTTT. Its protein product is CASSIRTGGWEKLFF. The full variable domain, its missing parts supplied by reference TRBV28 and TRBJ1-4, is DVKVTQSSRYLVKRTGEKVFLECVQDMDHENMFWYRQDPGLGLRLIYFSYDVKMKEKGDIPEGYSVSREKKERFSLILESASTNQTSMYLCASSIRTGGWEKLFFGSGTQLSVL.